This T cell receptor beta chain stems from a study of blood T cells in healthy people across ages. No fewer than 7 million PBMCs went into each sample. The germline V gene has CDR1 MDHEN and CDR2 SYDVKM. This CDR3 comprises 14 residues. V was pared by 1 base and J by 7 bases, with 11 bases between. Overall study results and limits: Higher diversity, along with more naive CD4+ cells, distinguished long-lived donors from aged donors.

As regards this clonotype: The antigen is undetermined.

A second about 7 to 12 cycle PCR used barcoded and J-beta primers. TCRdb recomputed calls from the 5' RACE reads with MiXCR, one row per CDR3 protein. The sample shows about 1,500,000 distinct CDR3 sequences, 28% of them seen only once. Sequenced sample: blood. The rearrangement joins TRBV28 to TRBJ2-4; no firm D call. The receptor was derived from a woman in her twenties or thirties in good health. Here the CDR3 reads CASSLSARVNIQYF. CDR3 in DNA: TGTGCCAGCAGTTTATCGGCTCGAGTTAACATTCAGTACTTC.